The 10 T cell receptor beta chains in this list originate from one sample, sequenced in a study of blood T cell dynamics during melanoma immunotherapy. Time point indicated: pre-treatment baseline. Generated by immunoSEQ multiplex PCR, the TCRdb table keeps only in-frame clones and is missing some. The sample has approximately 9,700 clones, 88% seen once. The sample here was blood, taken from a patient treated with checkpoint blockade. The receptors come from a human donor with melanoma.

This chain links TRBV6-1 with TRBJ2-3; perhaps TRBD2 as D (6 bases). Germline loops: CDR1 MNHNS, CDR2 SASEGT. The CDR3 length is 14 residues. V was shortened by 8 bases and J by 6 bases, with 18 bases between the two germline ends. CDR3 in amino acids: CASLRGRRDDTQYF. As DNA, the CDR3 is TGTGCCAGCTTAAGAGGGAGGAGGGATGATACGCAGTATTTT.

V gene TRBV28 combines with J gene TRBJ2-2; D might be TRBD2 (6 bases). This CDR3 is built from 14 residues. Germline assignment: CDR1 MDHEN and CDR2 SYDVKM. With 6 bases removed from V and 5 bases from J, the gap between germline ends came to 13 bases. CDR3 loop: CASSLTRKTGELFF. The CDR3 DNA reads as TGTGCCAGCAGCCTGACTAGAAAAACCGGGGAGCTGTTTTTT. The variable domain in full, with the rest retrieved from reference TRBV28 and TRBJ2-2, is DVKVTQSSRYLVKRTGEKVFLECVQDMDHENMFWYRQDPGLGLRLIYFSYDVKMKEKGDIPEGYSVSREKKERFSLILESASTNQTSMYLCASSLTRKTGELFFGEGSRLTVL.

The J gene is TRBJ2-2, the V gene TRBV18; 7 bases line up with TRBD1. The CDR3 consists of 15 residues. V lost 6 bases and J lost 3; bases outside the gene matches: 7. Germline V gene sequence: CDR1 KGHSH, CDR2 LQKENI. DNA of the CDR3: TGTGCCAGCTCCTTCGGGACAGCCGACACCGGGGAGCTGTTTTTT. It yields the protein CASSFGTADTGELFF. The full variable domain, its missing parts supplied by reference TRBV18 and TRBJ2-2, is NAGVMQNPRHLVRRRGQEARLRCSPMKGHSHVYWYRQLPEEGLKFMVYLQKENIIDESGMPKERFSAEFPKEGPSILRIQQVVRGDSAAYFCASSFGTADTGELFFGEGSRLTVL.

A few counts support this clone. The V call is TRBV6-6, the J call TRBJ1-1, with D uncertain. Germline CDR1 reads MNHNY; CDR2 reads SVGAGI (reference sequence). The CDR3 length is 12 residues. Between the trimmed V and J ends, which lost 5 bases and 0 bases, there was a span of 4 bases. CDR3 sequence (DNA): TGTGCCAGCAGTACCATGAACACTGAAGCTTTCTTT. Translated, it gives CASSTMNTEAFF.

The chain recombines TRBV5-1 with TRBJ1-1, with D possibly being TRBD1 (6 bases). The CDR3 runs to 14 residues. Germline V gives CDR1 SGHRS, CDR2 YFSETQ. V lost 2 bases, J lost 1 base, and 9 bases lay in between. CDR3 amino acids: CASSFGQRNTEAFF. CDR3 bases: TGCGCCAGCAGCTTCGGACAGAGGAACACTGAAGCTTTCTTT.

The chain carries TRBV5-1 and TRBJ1-3; D may be TRBD1 (6 bases). The V end lost 3 bases, the J end lost 2 bases, and 9 bases lay between the germline ends. Germline V gene data show CDR1 as SGHRS and CDR2 as YFSETQ. The CDR3 loop spans 14 amino acids. CDR3 loop: CASSSGQPGNTIYF. CDR3 nucleotide sequence: TGCGCCAGCAGCTCCGGACAGCCTGGAAACACCATATATTTT.

This clone was recorded once. CDR3 in amino acids: CAWSVHPAGRSRLGQYF. The CDR3 DNA reads as TGTGCCTGGAGTGTTCACCCCGCAGGACGATCCCGACTTGGGCAGTACTTC. The chain uses TRBV30 and TRBJ2-7; D is undetermined. Per the germline V gene, CDR1 is GTSNPN and CDR2 is SVGIG (reference sequence). Trimming removed 0 bases at V and 9 bases at J, with 27 bases between. The CDR3 runs 17 residues.

This clone was observed a single time. The V gene is TRBV29-1, the J gene TRBJ2-1, with 7 bases aligning to TRBD2. The J segment lost 4 bases and the V segment lost 3 bases, leaving 3 bases of the junction unmatched. Germline V gene data show CDR1 as SQVTM and CDR2 as ANQGSEA. The CDR3 spans 13 residues. CDR3 sequence reads: CSVERGTYNEQFF. DNA of the CDR3: TGCAGCGTTGAGCGGGGGACTTACAATGAGCAGTTCTTC.

The rearrangement uses TRBV5-4 and TRBJ2-2, with 7 bases lining up with TRBD1. The CDR3 totals 14 residues. Germline CDR1 SGHNT, CDR2 YYREEE (reference sequence). The V segment lost 4 bases and the J segment 6 bases; nucleotides outside the gene matches: 6. CDR3 sequence (DNA): TGTGCCAGCAGCGTACAGGGGTACCCCGGGGAGCTGTTTTTT. Translation: CASSVQGYPGELFF.

This clone turned up a few times. The chain uses TRBV18 and TRBJ1-4; D remains ambiguous. Germline V CDR1 and CDR2: KGHSH, LQKENI. The CDR3 sequence is 14 residues long. V was cut by 3 bases and J by 4 bases, with 9 bases left in between. CDR3 in DNA: TGTGCCAGCTCACCGGACGGCATTAATGAAAAACTGTTTTTT. As protein: CASSPDGINEKLFF.